The rows below give T cell receptor beta chains drawn from one sample of a study of cytotoxic CD8 clonotypes in ibrutinib-treated CLL. Measured with immunoSEQ multiplex PCR; TCRdb has only the in-frame clones, and not every one. This table has a few hundred thousand clones, 60% to 75% appearing once. The sample was PBMCs, taken after 24 months of ibrutinib treatment. The receptors here all came from a human donor with chronic lymphocytic leukemia. Each CDR3 is given with its conserved first and last residue. D genes are given only for firm matches. Not all rows give a size; the values are once, few, many and, for expanded clones, a class.

J: TRBJ2-1
V: TRBV28
size: NA
D: TRBD2
DNA: TGTGCCAGCAGTCCACTAGCGGGAGGCTCCTACAATGAGCAGTTCTTC
CDR3: CASSPLAGGSYNEQFF

J: TRBJ2-5
V: TRBV11-1
size: NA
D: NA
DNA: TGTGCCAGCAGCACCCCCCCGGGACAAGGGACCCAGTACTTC
CDR3: CASSTPPGQGTQYF

J: TRBJ2-3
V: TRBV5-6
size: NA
D: TRBD2
DNA: TGTGCCAGCAGCTTCCTAGCGGGAGGGAGCACAGATACGCAGTATTTT
CDR3: CASSFLAGGSTDTQYF

J: TRBJ2-7
V: TRBV9
size: NA
D: TRBD2
DNA: TGTGCCAGCAGCGTAAAGCCTAGCGGGAGAAACGAGCAGTACTTC
CDR3: CASSVKPSGRNEQYF

J: TRBJ1-4
V: TRBV6-1
size: few
D: NA
DNA: TGTGCCAAGGGGGCAACTAATGAAAAACTGTTTTTT
CDR3: CAKGATNEKLFF

J: TRBJ1-2
V: TRBV18
size: few
D: NA
DNA: TGTGCCAGCTCAACTAGGGTACGGAGGAACACCTTC
CDR3: CASSTRVRRNTF

J: TRBJ1-5
V: TRBV19
size: NA
D: TRBD1
DNA: TGTGCCAGTAGTATGCAGGAAGGGGGCGGCAATCAGCCCCAGCATTTT
CDR3: CASSMQEGGGNQPQHF

J: TRBJ1-1
V: TRBV27
size: NA
D: TRBD1
DNA: TGTGCCAGCAGTTTAGGGACAGGGGGCCACACTGAAGCTTTCTTT
CDR3: CASSLGTGGHTEAFF

J: TRBJ1-5
V: TRBV7-2
size: NA
D: NA
DNA: TGTGCCAGCAGCTTAGGTTCTGTGGGGCAGGGTCAGCCCCAGCATTTT
CDR3: CASSLGSVGQGQPQHF

J: TRBJ2-1
V: TRBV9
size: NA
D: TRBD2
DNA: TGTGCCAGCACCGTCGGGCTAGCGGACTCCTACAATGAGCAGTTCTTC
CDR3: CASTVGLADSYNEQFF

J: TRBJ2-5
V: TRBV7-9
size: NA
D: NA
DNA: TGTGCCAGCAGCCGGACCGTATTAAACCAAGAGACCCAGTACTTC
CDR3: CASSRTVLNQETQYF

J: TRBJ1-2
V: TRBV28
size: NA
D: NA
DNA: TGTGCCAGCAGTTTATGGTCCGGGTCCGACTACACCTTC
CDR3: CASSLWSGSDYTF

J: TRBJ2-7
V: TRBV2
size: few
D: NA
DNA: TGTGCCAACCAAATTTACGGGGACTTCACCTACGAGCAGTACTTC
CDR3: CANQIYGDFTYEQYF

J: TRBJ2-7
V: TRBV6-5
size: NA
D: TRBD1
DNA: TGTGCCAGCAGTACCGGGACAGGGCTCTCCTACGAGCAGTACTTC
CDR3: CASSTGTGLSYEQYF

J: TRBJ2-7
V: TRBV6-5
size: once
D: NA
DNA: TGTGCCAGCAGTTCAGACTGGGGGAGGGAGCAGTACTTC
CDR3: CASSSDWGREQYF

J: TRBJ2-7
V: TRBV7-3
size: NA
D: NA
DNA: TGTGCCAGCAGCTTAGTTCCTGGAAGCTCCTACGAGCAGTACTTC
CDR3: CASSLVPGSSYEQYF

J: TRBJ2-5
V: TRBV5-1
size: NA
D: NA
DNA: TGCGCCAGCCGCCAGGGTACAGAGACCCAGTACTTC
CDR3: CASRQGTETQYF

J: TRBJ2-2
V: TRBV4-2
size: NA
D: NA
DNA: TGTGCCAGCAGCCAAGCTGGCGGGACCGTGGTCGGGGAGCTGTTTTTT
CDR3: CASSQAGGTVVGELFF

J: TRBJ2-6
V: TRBV7-6
size: NA
D: TRBD1
DNA: TGTGCCAGCAGCTTAGAGACAGGGACCGGGGCCAACGTCCTGACTTTC
CDR3: CASSLETGTGANVLTF

J: TRBJ1-1
V: TRBV25-1
size: NA
D: NA
DNA: TGTGCCAGCAGTGAAGGCCGGGTGGGCACTGAAGCTTTCTTT
CDR3: CASSEGRVGTEAFF

J: TRBJ2-3
V: TRBV9
size: NA
D: NA
DNA: TGTGCCAGCAGCGATAGCGGCAGCACAGATACGCAGTATTTT
CDR3: CASSDSGSTDTQYF

J: TRBJ2-6
V: TRBV5-1
size: NA
D: NA
DNA: TGCGCCAGCAGCTTCCTGGCTTCTGGGGCCAACGTCCTGACTTTC
CDR3: CASSFLASGANVLTF

J: TRBJ2-7
V: TRBV7-9
size: NA
D: NA
DNA: TGTGCCAGCAGCCCCCGGGACTTCATTTCCTACGAGCAGTACTTC
CDR3: CASSPRDFISYEQYF

J: TRBJ2-3
V: TRBV11-2
size: NA
D: NA
DNA: TGTGCCAGCAGCTTTGTTGATACGCAGTATTTT
CDR3: CASSFVDTQYF

J: TRBJ1-1
V: TRBV18
size: NA
D: NA
DNA: TGTGCCAGCTCACCCGCAGGAATGAACACTGAAGCTTTCTTT
CDR3: CASSPAGMNTEAFF

J: TRBJ2-5
V: TRBV9
size: few
D: TRBD1
DNA: TGTGCCAGCAGCGCCACAGGGGGTCTAGAGACCCAGTACTTC
CDR3: CASSATGGLETQYF

J: TRBJ2-3
V: TRBV28
size: NA
D: TRBD1
DNA: TGTGCCAGCAGTTGGACAGGCGATACGCAGTATTTT
CDR3: CASSWTGDTQYF

J: TRBJ2-1
V: TRBV10-1
size: NA
D: NA
DNA: TGCGCCAGCAGTGAGTCACGGGGCCGGCTAGAGGGGAATGAGCAGTTCTTC
CDR3: CASSESRGRLEGNEQFF

J: TRBJ2-1
V: TRBV7-3
size: few
D: NA
DNA: TGTGCCAGCAGCCCCGACAGGCATAGGGAGTTCTTC
CDR3: CASSPDRHREFF